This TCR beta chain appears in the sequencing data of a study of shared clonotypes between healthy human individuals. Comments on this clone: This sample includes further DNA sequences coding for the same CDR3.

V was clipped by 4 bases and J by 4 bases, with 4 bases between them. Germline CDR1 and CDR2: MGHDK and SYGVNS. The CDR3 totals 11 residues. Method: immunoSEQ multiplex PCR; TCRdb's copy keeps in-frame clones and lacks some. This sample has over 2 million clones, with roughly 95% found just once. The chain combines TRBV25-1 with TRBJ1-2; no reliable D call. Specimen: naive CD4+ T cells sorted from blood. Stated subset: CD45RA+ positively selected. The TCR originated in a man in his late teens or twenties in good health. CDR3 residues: CASSVGYGYTF. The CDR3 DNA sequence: TGTGCCAGCAGTGTAGGCTATGGCTACACCTTC.